The present entry profiles one T cell receptor beta chain with its context. Its antigen is not yet known. Base qualities are not provided; no much larger clone lies one nucleotide away. The data stem from a study of T cell responses to AZD1222 COVID-19 vaccine (dated by TCRdb to the early 2020s). Background for the entire study: AZD1222 recipients whose second dose came at about 4 weeks and those whose second dose came at about 12 weeks were combined into one group, since spike-specific TCR depth and breadth did not differ between the two schedules. Trial participants were enrolled into age subgroups of 18-55, 56-69 and 70-plus years, which contained 148, 28 and 57 TCR-sequenced participants, respectively. TCR sequencing was performed for 230 to 250 trial participants, of whom around 200 were given two doses of AZD1222 and approximately 26 were given two doses of MenACWY control vaccine.

The paper's findings and limits, for the study overall: In the small 56-69-year group, the increase in depth fell short of significance, most likely because of low power. Participants were mostly white British, with more females than males. The authors suggested clonal diversity may have been underestimated. Conclusions about previously exposed vaccinees are limited, since just six or seven AZD1222 recipients were seropositive for SARS-CoV-2 at baseline. Because no samples from the day 14 peak response were available, repertoires could be characterized only after the peak T cell response. After two AZD1222 doses, both the breadth and the depth of spike-specific TCRs were significantly higher than at day 0 and than in MenACWY recipients. The whole spike protein was spanned by vaccine-associated CD4 TCRs, and dominant responses were seen in regions 160-218 and 743-854. Reportedly, almost half of the unique spike-specific TCRs recognized epitopes lying outside the regions that are mutated in the B.1.351 and B.1.1.7 variants.

This specimen's time point label, per the study, means: baseline before first vaccination. Vaccinee samples were obtained from the UK trials COV001 and COV002, which included a single-blind randomized controlled phase 2/3 trial of AZD1222 (ChAdOx1 nCoV-19) in healthy adults. Trial participant PBMC samples were collected at day 0 and day 28 after the second dose for TCRbeta chain sequencing. V trim: 0 bases; J trim: 4 bases; unmatched bases: 6. Including cysteine and phenylalanine, the CDR3 has 17 amino acids. Only the CDR3 region is kept as DNA, spanning 51 bases read in frame from base 1. The germline V gene encodes CDR1 SGHNT and CDR2 YYREEE (reference sequence). The CDR3 regions of human TCRbeta chains were subjected to immunosequencing. Concerning the study's data processing: TCRs in the repertoires were compared against a reference library of SARS-CoV-2-specific TCRs that had been generated with the MIRA antigen-specificity platform. Breadth was defined as the fraction of unique TCRs that were SARS-CoV-2-associated. Depth was defined as the fraction of total T cells that were SARS-CoV-2-associated. Using the MIRA data, each spike-specific TCR was assigned both to the spike region to which the TCR was reactive and to a CD4 or CD8 class. Log10-transformed breadth and depth values were compared by one-way ANOVA with Sidak's multiple comparisons tests. TCRdb took over this immuneACCESS table, retaining in-frame rearrangements with V and J assigned. Such tables are incomplete; in checked studies, under half of the missing clones stem from an unresolved V gene, and the remainder is unexplained. V and J calls and clone size come straight from that table; D and trimming were deduced from the DNA. This sample is represented by about 67,000 clones; around four fifths of them were singletons. Clones ranked in the top ten supply 20% to 25% of the sample.

The starting material was peripheral blood, obtained on day 0 of AZD1222 vaccination. The chain links TRBV5-4 with TRBJ1-3, with TRBD1 identical over 11 junction bases. This TCR was sampled from an adult in good health. For the CDR3, the sequence is CASSLAGQGAQGNTIYF. The nucleotide sequence reads TGTGCCAGCAGCTTGGCCGGACAGGGGGCGCAAGGAAACACCATATATTTT. The variable domain in full, with residues beyond the CDR3 obtained from the reference TRBV5-4 and TRBJ1-3 genes, is ETGVTQSPTHLIKTRGQQVTLRCSSQSGHNTVSWYQQALGQGPQFIFQYYREEENGRGNFPPRFSGLQFPNYSSELNVNALELDDSALYLCASSLAGQGAQGNTIYFGEGSWLTVV.